A selection of T cell receptor beta chains follows, all from one sample in a study of cytomegalovirus exposure and HLA in healthy donors. Assay used: immunoSEQ multiplex PCR; TCRdb lists only in-frame clones, some missing. The sample gives fewer than 200,000 clones, about 96% of which show up once; roughly 1% is in the top ten. The sample taken for sequencing was PBMCs. These receptors came from a woman aged 18 to 35 in good health and CMV-seronegative. The conserved cysteine and the conserved F or W are not part of the CDR3 here. Each record gives: V gene, J gene, CDR3 protein.

v_gene: TRBV7-2
j_gene: TRBJ2-4
CDR3aa: ASSLAPLAGQNIQY

v_gene: TRBV28
j_gene: TRBJ2-7
CDR3aa: AISNSLAGSYEQY

v_gene: TRBV5-1
j_gene: TRBJ1-1
CDR3aa: ASSSGTQNTEAF

v_gene: TRBV6-5
j_gene: TRBJ1-5
CDR3aa: ASSPGPGNQPQH

v_gene: TRBV19
j_gene: TRBJ1-2
CDR3aa: ASSIAGDTYGYT

v_gene: TRBV4-1
j_gene: TRBJ2-5
CDR3aa: ASSQRGQETQY

v_gene: TRBV18
j_gene: TRBJ2-7
CDR3aa: ASSPGQGLLYEQY

v_gene: TRBV9
j_gene: TRBJ2-3
CDR3aa: ASSAEGITQGDTQY

v_gene: TRBV15
j_gene: TRBJ2-7
CDR3aa: ATSRDRTGKFYEQY

v_gene: TRBV19
j_gene: TRBJ2-6
CDR3aa: ASSIDGGAGANVLT

v_gene: TRBV4-2
j_gene: TRBJ1-3
CDR3aa: ASSQERVFSGNTIY

v_gene: TRBV4-3
j_gene: TRBJ2-2
CDR3aa: ASSQDGGGGTGELF

v_gene: TRBV6-6
j_gene: TRBJ1-1
CDR3aa: ASSRRDSEAF

v_gene: TRBV5-4
j_gene: TRBJ2-3
CDR3aa: ASREGTRPDTQY

v_gene: TRBV7-3
j_gene: TRBJ2-2
CDR3aa: ASRYRQGAGELF

v_gene: TRBV7-2
j_gene: TRBJ2-7
CDR3aa: ASSAQTGVMYEQY

v_gene: TRBV6-4
j_gene: TRBJ2-2
CDR3aa: ASSAVEGTGELF

v_gene: TRBV6-1
j_gene: TRBJ2-7
CDR3aa: ASSELAGGTYEQY

v_gene: TRBV6-1
j_gene: TRBJ1-4
CDR3aa: ASSEYRGNEKLF

v_gene: TRBV7-7
j_gene: TRBJ2-7
CDR3aa: ASSLIPGRGLYEQY

v_gene: TRBV9
j_gene: TRBJ2-7
CDR3aa: ASSTGTSGGSEQY

v_gene: TRBV9
j_gene: TRBJ2-7
CDR3aa: DRLASSGGAVYEQY

v_gene: TRBV4-1
j_gene: TRBJ1-3
CDR3aa: ASSDLTGGGNTIY

v_gene: TRBV7-9
j_gene: TRBJ2-7
CDR3aa: ASSLETGPHIEQY

v_gene: TRBV4-2
j_gene: TRBJ2-7
CDR3aa: ASSQDLAGGPVAEQY

v_gene: TRBV11-2
j_gene: TRBJ2-7
CDR3aa: ASSWDYRNYEQY

v_gene: TRBV4-3
j_gene: TRBJ1-6
CDR3aa: ASSPVGGVWSPLH

v_gene: TRBV7-2
j_gene: TRBJ2-7
CDR3aa: ASSLRAGGDSYEQY

v_gene: TRBV9
j_gene: TRBJ2-1
CDR3aa: ASSVVDSQYEQF

v_gene: TRBV5-1
j_gene: TRBJ1-2
CDR3aa: ASSLISPGGGYT

v_gene: TRBV11-1
j_gene: TRBJ2-7
CDR3aa: ASSRGRDYEQY

v_gene: TRBV5-8
j_gene: TRBJ2-5
CDR3aa: ASSRGQVVGETQY

v_gene: TRBV5-1
j_gene: TRBJ2-5
CDR3aa: ASSLATGEETQY

v_gene: TRBV27
j_gene: TRBJ2-7
CDR3aa: ASRPTGGSFEQY

v_gene: TRBV7-2
j_gene: TRBJ2-3
CDR3aa: ASSPYPGSTDTQY

v_gene: TRBV5-5
j_gene: TRBJ1-6
CDR3aa: ASSLGGLGPLH

v_gene: TRBV4-2
j_gene: TRBJ2-5
CDR3aa: ASSQGGETQY

v_gene: TRBV29-1
j_gene: TRBJ2-2
CDR3aa: SAQDRENTGELF

v_gene: TRBV4-1
j_gene: TRBJ1-2
CDR3aa: ASSQDEGRYGYT

v_gene: TRBV7-7
j_gene: TRBJ2-1
CDR3aa: ASSLGQGNEQF

v_gene: TRBV7-3
j_gene: TRBJ2-1
CDR3aa: ASSLGQGAYNEQF

v_gene: TRBV4-1
j_gene: TRBJ1-3
CDR3aa: ASSQETGHSGNTIY

v_gene: TRBV7-9
j_gene: TRBJ2-3
CDR3aa: ASSLPDRVLDTQY

v_gene: TRBV5-8
j_gene: TRBJ2-3
CDR3aa: ASSYTDTQY

v_gene: TRBV18
j_gene: TRBJ2-3
CDR3aa: ASSPRGGTQY

v_gene: TRBV4-3
j_gene: TRBJ2-1
CDR3aa: ASSQGWGGYNEQF

v_gene: TRBV30
j_gene: TRBJ2-7
CDR3aa: AWSPHSGLLSYEQY

v_gene: TRBV5-6
j_gene: TRBJ2-5
CDR3aa: ASSELGGDSALY

v_gene: TRBV7-3
j_gene: TRBJ2-2
CDR3aa: ASSLGAGNTGELF

v_gene: TRBV5-1
j_gene: TRBJ2-7
CDR3aa: ASSLGSSGGPYEQY

v_gene: TRBV4-1
j_gene: TRBJ2-5
CDR3aa: ASSHPPTGSETQY

v_gene: TRBV6-6
j_gene: TRBJ2-7
CDR3aa: ASSKLAGVYEQY

v_gene: TRBV6-5
j_gene: TRBJ1-2
CDR3aa: ASSSGDGYT

v_gene: TRBV5-1
j_gene: TRBJ2-2
CDR3aa: ASSFTTGNTGELF